This T cell receptor (beta chain) came from a study of blood T cell repertoires in COVID-19 (dated by TCRdb to about 2020). Regarding the complete study: The collaborator samples originated in the United States, Italy and Spain and spanned the acute and convalescent phases of COVID-19. Where available, HLA class I and class II types were obtained from metadata supplied by the sample provider rather than from assay-based typing. The samples were drawn from two sources: the first 160 participants of the ongoing ImmuneRACE study, and about 1,300 subjects contributed by 6 global collaborators. A de-identified subject ID, COVID-19 status, age in years and sex were almost always included in the sample metadata. The repertoires were released in a freely available public database intended as a resource for research on the immune response to SARS-CoV-2. The material from the prospective study consisted of cDNA or gDNA derived from T cells, B-cell-depleted T cells, or PBMCs. The dataset comprised deeply sampled blood TCRbeta repertoires from subjects exposed to, actively infected with, or recovered from COVID-19. Overall study results and their limits: How much clinical and demographic metadata was included differed by source and by participant, and the metadata was provided uncurated.

In Seattle, one collaborating source enrolled patients while the infection was active and tracked those patients longitudinally over the course of disease. Whole blood was collected in K2EDTA tubes by collaborating institutions according to the institutions' own protocols. Collaborator samples were shipped for TCRbeta analysis as frozen whole blood, isolated PBMCs, or DNA extracted from either sample type. As to this clone: Its antigen remains undetermined. The record has no base qualities; no much larger clone is one base away.

The immunoSEQ Assay, a bias-controlled multiplex PCR, was used to amplify TCRbeta CDR3 regions from genomic DNA. In the authors' own workflow: Nucleated cell counts per sample were estimated from amplification of reference gene primers within the assay. Sequence reads were collapsed and filtered to measure the absolute abundance of every unique TCRbeta CDR3 rearrangement. For each sample, productive Simpson clonality was calculated as the square root of Simpson's diversity index over productive rearrangements. TCRdb stores this immuneACCESS table with in-frame sequences only. Part of the clones is absent; in the studies checked, under half of the shortfall reflects unresolved V genes, and no reason is known for the rest. V, J and clone size reflect that table, while D and trimming were determined from the DNA. The sample yields 350,000 to 450,000 clones; roughly 90% were counted once. The top ten constitute about 1.6% of the sample.

What was sequenced was peripheral blood. The origin of this receptor is a woman in her thirties or forties with COVID-19, enrolled during active disease.

The CDR3 has the sequence CASSQVTNQPQHF. The nucleotide sequence is given as TGCGCCAGCAGTCAGGTCACAAATCAGCCCCAGCATTTT. The chain was built from TRBV23-1 and TRBJ1-5; the D gene is unclear. TRBV23-1 is marked as an open reading frame, function uncertain. From the cysteine through the phenylalanine, the CDR3 covers 13 amino acids. Of all the DNA, just the CDR3 is kept, 39 bases in frame from base 1. V and J are truncated by 3 bases and 4 bases respectively, leaving an intervening sequence of 7 bases.